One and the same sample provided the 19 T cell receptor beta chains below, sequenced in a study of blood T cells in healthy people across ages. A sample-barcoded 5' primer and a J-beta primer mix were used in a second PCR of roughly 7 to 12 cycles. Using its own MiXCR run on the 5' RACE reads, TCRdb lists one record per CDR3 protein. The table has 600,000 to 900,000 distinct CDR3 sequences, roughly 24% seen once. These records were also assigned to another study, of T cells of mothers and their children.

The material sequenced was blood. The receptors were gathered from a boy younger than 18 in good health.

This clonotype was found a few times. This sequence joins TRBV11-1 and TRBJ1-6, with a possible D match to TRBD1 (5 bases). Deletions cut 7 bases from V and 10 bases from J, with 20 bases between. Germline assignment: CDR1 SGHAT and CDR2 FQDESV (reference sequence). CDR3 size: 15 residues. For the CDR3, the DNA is TGTGCCAGCACCTTTGATGGGACCACGGAATCACCCCTCCACTTT. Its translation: CASTFDGTTESPLHF.

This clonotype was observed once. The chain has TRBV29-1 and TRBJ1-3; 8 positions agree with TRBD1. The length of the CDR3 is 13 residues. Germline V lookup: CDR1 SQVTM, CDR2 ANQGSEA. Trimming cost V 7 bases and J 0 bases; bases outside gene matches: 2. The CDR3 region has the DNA TGCAGCGCCGGACAGGGCTCTGGAAACACCATATATTTT. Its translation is CSAGQGSGNTIYF.

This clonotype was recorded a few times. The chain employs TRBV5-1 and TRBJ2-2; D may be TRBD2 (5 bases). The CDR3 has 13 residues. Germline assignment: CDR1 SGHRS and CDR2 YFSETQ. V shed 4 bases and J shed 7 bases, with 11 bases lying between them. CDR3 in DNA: TGCGCCAGCAGCGTATTCGGGGACGGGGAGCTGTTTTTT. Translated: CASSVFGDGELFF.

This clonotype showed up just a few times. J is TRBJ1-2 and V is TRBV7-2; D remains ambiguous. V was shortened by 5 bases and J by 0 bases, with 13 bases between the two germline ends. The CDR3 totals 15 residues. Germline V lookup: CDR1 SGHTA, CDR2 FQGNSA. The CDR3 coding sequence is TGTGCCAGCAGCAAGCGGACGGCTACTAACTATGGCTACACCTTC. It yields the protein CASSKRTATNYGYTF.

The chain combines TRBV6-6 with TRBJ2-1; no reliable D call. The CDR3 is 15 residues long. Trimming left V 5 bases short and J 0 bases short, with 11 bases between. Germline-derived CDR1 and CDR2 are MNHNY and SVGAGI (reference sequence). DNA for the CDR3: TGTGCCAGCAGTGACCTCCCCAGCTCCTACAATGAGCAGTTCTTC. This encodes CASSDLPSSYNEQFF.

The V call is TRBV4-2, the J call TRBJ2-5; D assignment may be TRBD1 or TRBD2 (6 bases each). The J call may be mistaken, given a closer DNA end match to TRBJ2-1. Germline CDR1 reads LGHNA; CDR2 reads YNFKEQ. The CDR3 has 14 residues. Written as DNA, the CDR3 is TGTGCCAGCAGCCAAGCCTCGGGGGCCGATGAGCAGTTCTTC. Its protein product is CASSQASGADEQFF.

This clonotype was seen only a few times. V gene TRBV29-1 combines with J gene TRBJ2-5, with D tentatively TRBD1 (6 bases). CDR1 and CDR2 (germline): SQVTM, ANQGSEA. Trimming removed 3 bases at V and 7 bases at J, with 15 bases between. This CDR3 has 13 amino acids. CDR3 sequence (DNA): TGCAGCGTTGACAGGGGCCCGGCAAGGACCCAGTACTTC. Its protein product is CSVDRGPARTQYF.

CDR3 bases: TGTGCCAGCGCGTCGACAGGGGGGCCTCAGCCCCAGCATTTT. Protein product: CASASTGGPQPQHF. The V and J genes are TRBV6-1 and TRBJ1-5; 9 nucleotides line up with TRBD1. Germline-derived CDR1 and CDR2 are MNHNS and SASEGT. The CDR3 has 14 residues. The junction had 8 bases not matched to a gene; V was cut back by 8 bases and J by 6 bases.

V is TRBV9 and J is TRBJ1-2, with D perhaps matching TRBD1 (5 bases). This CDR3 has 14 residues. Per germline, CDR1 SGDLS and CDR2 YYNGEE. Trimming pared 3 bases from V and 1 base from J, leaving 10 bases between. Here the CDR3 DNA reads TGTGCCAGCAGCGCCGACCAGGGTAACTATGGCTACACCTTC. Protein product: CASSADQGNYGYTF.

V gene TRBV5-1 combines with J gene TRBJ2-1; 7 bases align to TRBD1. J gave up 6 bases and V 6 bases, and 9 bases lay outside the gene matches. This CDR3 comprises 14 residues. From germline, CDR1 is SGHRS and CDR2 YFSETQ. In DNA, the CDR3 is TGCGCCAGCAATGCCGGGACAGAGCCCAATGAGCAGTTCTTC. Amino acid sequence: CASNAGTEPNEQFF.

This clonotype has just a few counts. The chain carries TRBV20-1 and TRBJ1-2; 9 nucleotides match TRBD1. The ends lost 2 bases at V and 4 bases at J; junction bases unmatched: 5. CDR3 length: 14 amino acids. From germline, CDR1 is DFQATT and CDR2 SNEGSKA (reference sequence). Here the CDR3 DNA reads TGCAGTGCTAGACCGACAGGGGGATCCTATGGCTACACCTTC. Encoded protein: CSARPTGGSYGYTF.

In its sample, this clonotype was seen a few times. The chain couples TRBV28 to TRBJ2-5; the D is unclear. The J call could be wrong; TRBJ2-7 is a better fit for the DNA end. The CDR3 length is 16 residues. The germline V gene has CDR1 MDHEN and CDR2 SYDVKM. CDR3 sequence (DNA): TGTGCCAGCAGCGGACGGTGGCAGCGACCTTCCTACGAGCAGTACTTC. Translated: CASSGRWQRPSYEQYF.

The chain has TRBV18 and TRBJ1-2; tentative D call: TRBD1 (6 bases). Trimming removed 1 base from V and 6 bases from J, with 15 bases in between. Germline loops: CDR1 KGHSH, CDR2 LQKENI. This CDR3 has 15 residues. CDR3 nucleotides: TGTGCCAGCTCACCACAAGACAGGCCCCTCCATGGCTACACCTTC. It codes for CASSPQDRPLHGYTF. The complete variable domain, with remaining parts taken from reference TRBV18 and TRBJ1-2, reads NAGVMQNPRHLVRRRGQEARLRCSPMKGHSHVYWYRQLPEEGLKFMVYLQKENIIDESGMPKERFSAEFPKEGPSILRIQQVVRGDSAAYFCASSPQDRPLHGYTFGSGTRLTVV.

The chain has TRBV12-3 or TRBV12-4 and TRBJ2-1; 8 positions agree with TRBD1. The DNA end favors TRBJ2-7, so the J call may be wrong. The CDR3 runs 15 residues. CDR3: CASSSRTGIFYEQYF. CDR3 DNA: TGTGCCAGCAGTTCACGGACAGGGATATTCTACGAGCAGTACTTC.

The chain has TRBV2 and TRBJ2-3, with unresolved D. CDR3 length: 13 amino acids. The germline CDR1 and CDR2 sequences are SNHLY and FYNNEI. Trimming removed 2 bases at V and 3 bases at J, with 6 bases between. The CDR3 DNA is TGTGCCAGCAGTGAACAGCGTACAGATACGCAGTATTTT. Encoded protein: CASSEQRTDTQYF.

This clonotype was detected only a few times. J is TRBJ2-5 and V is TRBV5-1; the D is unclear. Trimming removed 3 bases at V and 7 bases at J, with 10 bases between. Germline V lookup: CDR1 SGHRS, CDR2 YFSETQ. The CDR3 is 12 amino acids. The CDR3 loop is CASSSELGTQYF. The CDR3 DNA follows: TGCGCCAGCAGCTCGGAACTCGGGACCCAGTACTTC.

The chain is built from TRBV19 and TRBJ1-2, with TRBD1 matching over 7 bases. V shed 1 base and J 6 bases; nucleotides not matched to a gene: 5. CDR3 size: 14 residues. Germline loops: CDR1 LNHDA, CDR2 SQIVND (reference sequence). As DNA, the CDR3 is TGTGCCAGTAGTATAGGACAGGGAGTGAATGGCTACACCTTC. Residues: CASSIGQGVNGYTF. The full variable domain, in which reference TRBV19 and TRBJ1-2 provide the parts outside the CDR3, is DGGITQSPKYLFRKEGQNVTLSCEQNLNHDAMYWYRQDPGQGLRLIYYSQIVNDFQKGDIAEGYSVSREKKESFPLTVTSAQKNPTAFYLCASSIGQGVNGYTFGSGTRLTVV.

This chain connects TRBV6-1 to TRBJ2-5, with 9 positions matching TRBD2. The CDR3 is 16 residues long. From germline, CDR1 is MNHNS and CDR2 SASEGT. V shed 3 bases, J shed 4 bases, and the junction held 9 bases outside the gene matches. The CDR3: CASSDTWGAGGETQYF. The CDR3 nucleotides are TGTGCCAGCAGTGATACCTGGGGAGCGGGGGGAGAGACCCAGTACTTC.

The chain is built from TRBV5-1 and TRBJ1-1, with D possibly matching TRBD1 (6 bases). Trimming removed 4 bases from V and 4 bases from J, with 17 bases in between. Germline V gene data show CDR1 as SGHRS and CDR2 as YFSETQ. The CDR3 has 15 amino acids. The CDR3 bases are TGCGCCAGCAGCCCCGCCCTACAGGGCTTCACTGAAGCTTTCTTT. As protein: CASSPALQGFTEAFF.